This T cell receptor beta chain stems from a study of blood T cell repertoires in COVID-19 (dated by TCRdb to 2018 to 2020). About the investigation overall: Samples from collaborators originated in the United States, Italy and Spain and spanned both the acute and convalescent phases of COVID-19. Deeply sampled blood TCRbeta repertoires from subjects exposed to, actively infected with, or recovered from COVID-19 were included in the dataset. Samples were obtained from the ongoing ImmuneRACE study (first 160 participants) and from some 1,200 subjects provided by 6 global collaborators. The repertoires were made available in a free public database intended to serve as a resource for research on the immune response to SARS-CoV-2. Nearly every sample came with metadata listing a de-identified subject ID, COVID-19 status, age in years and sex. The material from the prospective study consisted of cDNA or gDNA derived from T cells, B-cell-depleted T cells, or PBMCs. Where available, HLA class I and class II types were taken from metadata supplied by the sample provider and were not determined by assay-based typing. Study-wide conclusions, independent of this receptor: Clinical and demographic metadata were provided uncurated, with the amount varying by source and participant.

Note on this clone: Its cognate antigen has yet to be identified. The sample holds no much larger clone one base away, and base qualities are not on file.

The CDR3 holds 15 amino acids from the cysteine to the phenylalanine. The kept DNA is CDR3 alone, 45 bases in frame from the first base. Germline trimming: 1 base from V, 6 bases from J; junction bases outside gene matches: 5. Based on the germline V gene, the CDR1 and CDR2 sequences are SGHRS and YFSETQ. TCRbeta CDR3 regions were amplified from genomic DNA using the immunoSEQ Assay, a bias-controlled multiplex PCR. In the paper's pipeline: Nucleated cell counts per sample were estimated from amplification of reference gene primers within the assay. To quantify the absolute abundance of each unique TCRbeta CDR3 rearrangement, sequence reads were collapsed and filtered. For each sample, productive Simpson clonality was calculated by taking the square root of Simpson's diversity index across productive rearrangements. TCRdb provides this immuneACCESS table in a form limited to in-frame rearrangements. Some clones are lacking; in checked studies, under half of them reflect an unresolved V gene, and why the rest are absent is not known. V, J and clone size are those of that table, while D and trimming were read from the DNA. This sample has roughly 67,000 clones in its table, and approximately 80% of those were observed once. More than 5% of the sample is taken by the ten largest.

Collaborating institutions collected whole blood in K2EDTA tubes following their own protocols. For TCRbeta analysis, collaborator samples were shipped as frozen whole blood, as isolated PBMCs, or as DNA extracted from either sample type. This TCR was recovered from a woman aged 60 to 75 with acute or convalescent COVID-19. The sequencing input was peripheral blood. This sequence uses TRBV5-1 and TRBJ2-2; 8 central nucleotides agree with TRBD1. The nucleotide sequence is TGCGCCAGCAGCTTGACAGGGGGAGAAGCCGGGGAGCTGTTTTTT. Its translation reads: CASSLTGGEAGELFF.